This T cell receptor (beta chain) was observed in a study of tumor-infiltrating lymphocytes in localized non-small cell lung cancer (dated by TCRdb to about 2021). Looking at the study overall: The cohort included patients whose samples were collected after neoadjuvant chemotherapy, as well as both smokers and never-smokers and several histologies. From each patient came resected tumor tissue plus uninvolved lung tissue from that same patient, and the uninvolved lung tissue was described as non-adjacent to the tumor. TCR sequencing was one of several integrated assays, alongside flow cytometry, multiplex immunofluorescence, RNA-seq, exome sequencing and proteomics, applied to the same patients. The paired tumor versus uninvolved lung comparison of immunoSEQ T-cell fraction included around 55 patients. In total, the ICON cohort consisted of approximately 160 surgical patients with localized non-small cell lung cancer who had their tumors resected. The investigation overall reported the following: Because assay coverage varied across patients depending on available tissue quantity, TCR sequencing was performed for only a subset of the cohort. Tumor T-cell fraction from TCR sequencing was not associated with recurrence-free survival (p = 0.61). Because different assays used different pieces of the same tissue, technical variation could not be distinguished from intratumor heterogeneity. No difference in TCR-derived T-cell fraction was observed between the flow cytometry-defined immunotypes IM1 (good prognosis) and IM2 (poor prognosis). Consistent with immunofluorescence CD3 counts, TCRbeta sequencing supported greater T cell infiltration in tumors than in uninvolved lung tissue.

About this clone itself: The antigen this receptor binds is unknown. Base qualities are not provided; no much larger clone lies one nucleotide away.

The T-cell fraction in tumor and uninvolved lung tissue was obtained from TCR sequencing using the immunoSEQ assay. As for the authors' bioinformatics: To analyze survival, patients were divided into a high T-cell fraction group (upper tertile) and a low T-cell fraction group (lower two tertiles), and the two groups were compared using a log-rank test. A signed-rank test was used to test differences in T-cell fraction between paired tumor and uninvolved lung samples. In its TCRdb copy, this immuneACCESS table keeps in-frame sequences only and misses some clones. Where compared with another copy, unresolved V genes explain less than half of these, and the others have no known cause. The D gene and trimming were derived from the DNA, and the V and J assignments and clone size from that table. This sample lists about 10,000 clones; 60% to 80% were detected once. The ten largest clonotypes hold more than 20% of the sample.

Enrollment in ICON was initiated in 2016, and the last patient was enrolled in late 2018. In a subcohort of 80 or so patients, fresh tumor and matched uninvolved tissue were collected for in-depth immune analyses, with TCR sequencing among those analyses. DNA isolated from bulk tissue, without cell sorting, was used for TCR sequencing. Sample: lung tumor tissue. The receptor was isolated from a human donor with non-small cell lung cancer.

The CDR3 here reads CASSLSFSAIETQYF. The DNA is TGTGCCAGCAGCTTGTCCTTTTCAGCAATAGAGACCCAGTACTTC. The rearrangement combines TRBV5-4 with TRBJ2-5; the D segment cannot be called with confidence. Inclusive of the bounding cysteine and phenylalanine, the CDR3 is 15 residues long. Only the CDR3 DNA is retained, 45 bases long and in frame from the first base. The germline V gene encodes CDR1 SGHNT and CDR2 YYREEE (reference sequence). V is pared back by 1 base and J by 4 bases, with 14 bases lying between the germline termini.